The 23 T cell receptor beta chains below were found in one sample sequenced in a study of OX40 agonist ivuxolimab in advanced cancers. The assay was immunoSEQ multiplex PCR, and TCRdb's table has in-frame clones only and misses some. Found here are 77,000 or so clones, around nine tenths of them singletons; the top ten hold approximately 0.72%. Material: CD4+ or CD8+ T cells sorted from blood, obtained in a trial of the OX40 agonist ivuxolimab. These receptors were obtained from an adult with an advanced solid tumor such as melanoma, head and neck, liver or kidney cancer.

The CDR3 DNA reads TGTGCCAGCAGTTCCTCGGCGGGAGGAAGGAGTGAGCAGTTCTTC. It yields the protein CASSSSAGGRSEQFF. The chain carries TRBV6-5 and TRBJ2-1; 8 bases line up with TRBD2. V lost 4 bases to trimming and J lost 9 bases; unmatched junction nucleotides: 11. Germline CDR1 reads MNHEY; CDR2 reads SVGAGI. The CDR3 is made up of 15 amino acids.

V and J are TRBV4-1 and TRBJ2-5, with 9 bases matching TRBD2. CDR1 is MGHRA, CDR2 YSYEKL, per germline. V was clipped by 4 bases and J by 1 base; unmatched bases: 4. There are 15 residues in the CDR3. CDR3 sequence: CASSRLAGTQETQYF. Written as DNA, the CDR3 is TGCGCCAGCAGCCGCCTAGCGGGAACCCAAGAGACCCAGTACTTC.

The rearrangement uses TRBV9 and TRBJ2-5; tentative D call: TRBD1 (7 bases). The CDR3 runs to 15 residues. The V gene's germline CDR1 is SGDLS and CDR2 YYNGEE. Trimming removed 4 bases at V and 5 bases at J, with 18 bases between. The CDR3 DNA reads TGTGCCAGCAGCCCGCGGGACAGACCTGGGGAGACCCAGTACTTC. Protein product: CASSPRDRPGETQYF.

This clone has a single count. The V and J genes are TRBV2 and TRBJ2-2, with 7 bases that match TRBD2. V was clipped by 3 bases and J by 0 bases; unmatched bases: 13. The CDR3 runs to 19 residues. CDR1 is SNHLY, CDR2 FYNNEI, per germline. CDR3 amino acids: CASSEAWASGYANTGELFF. CDR3 nucleotide sequence: TGTGCCAGCAGTGAGGCTTGGGCTAGCGGATACGCGAACACCGGGGAGCTGTTTTTT.

This clone occurred once. The J gene is TRBJ1-2, the V gene TRBV29-1; 12 bases match TRBD1. The CDR3 has 15 residues. V lost 0 bases, J lost 7 bases, and 6 bases stayed unmatched. CDR1 and CDR2 (germline): SQVTM, ANQGSEA. The CDR3 DNA is TGCAGCGTTGAAGATCCGGGACAGGGGGCGGGTGGCTACACCTTC. Translating it yields CSVEDPGQGAGGYTF.

The chain joins TRBV27 to TRBJ1-2, with 10 bases aligning to TRBD1. Unmatched junction bases numbered 10, after V lost 7 bases and J lost 5 bases. Germline V gives CDR1 MNHEY, CDR2 SMNVEV (reference sequence). The CDR3 sequence is 15 residues long. This chain's CDR3 is CASTKTGGGRYGYTF. The CDR3 DNA follows: TGTGCCAGCACTAAGACAGGGGGCGGTAGGTATGGCTACACCTTC.

The V and J genes are TRBV18 and TRBJ2-3; 7 nucleotides align to TRBD2. The CDR3 runs 17 residues. Trimming removed 3 bases from V and 5 bases from J; junction bases left unmatched: 14. Germline-derived CDR1 and CDR2 are KGHSH and LQKENI. As DNA, the CDR3 is TGTGCCAGCTCACCCTTTTGGGCTAGCGGACGTTTAGATACGCAGTATTTT. It encodes CASSPFWASGRLDTQYF.

This clone was observed a single time. The V gene is TRBV5-1, the J gene TRBJ2-5; TRBD2 agrees at 7 bases. The junction had 8 bases not matched to a gene; V was cut back by 4 bases and J by 5 bases. The CDR3 sequence is 14 residues long. Germline V gene sequence: CDR1 SGHRS, CDR2 YFSETQ. CDR3 sequence: CASSPRTRGETQYF. The DNA for the CDR3 is TGCGCCAGCAGCCCGCGGACTAGAGGGGAGACCCAGTACTTC.

The chain joins TRBV2 to TRBJ2-3, with 7 bases that match TRBD2. Germline V lookup: CDR1 SNHLY, CDR2 FYNNEI. The CDR3 spans 16 residues. J was trimmed by 2 bases and V by 1 base; bases with no gene match: 6. CDR3 bases: TGTGCCAGCAGTGAAGGGGGCGGGGGTTACACAGATACGCAGTATTTT. Translated: CASSEGGGGYTDTQYF.

This chain uses TRBV7-9 with TRBJ2-2, with D possibly being TRBD1 or TRBD2 (5 bases each). V was shortened by 5 bases and J by 4 bases, with 17 bases between the two germline ends. CDR1 and CDR2 (germline): SEHNR, FQNEAQ (reference sequence). The CDR3 is made up of 16 amino acids. Written as DNA, the CDR3 is TGTGCCAGCAGCCTTGACCGGGACGTAGGCACCGGGGAGCTGTTTTTT. Its translation: CASSLDRDVGTGELFF.

The rearrangement joins TRBV19 to TRBJ2-5; 8 bases match TRBD2. Germline V gives CDR1 LNHDA, CDR2 SQIVND (reference sequence). The V segment lost 6 bases and the J segment 5 bases; nucleotides outside the gene matches: 8. CDR3 length equals 14 residues. The CDR3 DNA reads TGTGCCAGTAGGCCGCGGGGGGCGGGGGAGACCCAGTACTTC. This encodes CASRPRGAGETQYF.

The J gene is TRBJ1-1, the V gene TRBV5-1, with 11 bases aligning to TRBD1. Germline V gene lookup returns CDR1 SGHRS and CDR2 YFSETQ. V lost 5 bases, J lost 8 bases, and 8 bases stayed unmatched. This CDR3 spans 14 amino acids. The CDR3 coding sequence is TGCGCCAGCAGGCAACAAGGACAGGGGGCGGAAGCTTTCTTT. Protein: CASRQQGQGAEAFF.

V is TRBV6-5 and J is TRBJ2-7, with D unclear. Trimming cost V 6 bases and J 7 bases, with 10 bases left between them. The CDR3 has 11 residues. The germline V gene has CDR1 MNHEY and CDR2 SVGAGI. The CDR3 bases are TGTGCCAGCAGCCCCTCGCGAGAGCAGTACTTC. Translation gives CASSPSREQYF.

V and J are TRBV29-1 and TRBJ2-5, with 9 bases fitting TRBD1. The CDR3 extends over 15 amino acids. V was pared by 1 base and J by 5 bases, with 8 bases of the junction left unmatched. Germline CDR1 is SQVTM and CDR2 is ANQGSEA. The DNA of the CDR3 is TGCAGCGTTGAAGGAACCGGACAGGGGACGGAGACCCAGTACTTC. Its translation is CSVEGTGQGTETQYF.

The V and J genes are TRBV5-4 and TRBJ2-7, with D possibly matching TRBD1 (6 bases). CDR3 length equals 12 residues. Germline V gene data show CDR1 as SGHNT and CDR2 as YYREEE (reference sequence). The germline V and J ends were trimmed by 4 bases and 2 bases, with 7 bases remaining between them. The CDR3 bases are TGTGCCAGCAGCCGGGACACCTACGAGCAGTACTTC. This encodes CASSRDTYEQYF.

This sequence joins TRBV28 and TRBJ2-7, with D uncertain. The length of the CDR3 is 14 residues. In germline, CDR1 is MDHEN, CDR2 SYDVKM. With 4 bases removed from V and 0 bases from J, the gap between germline ends came to 10 bases. DNA of the CDR3: TGTGCCAGCAGTTCGGCAGGTCTCTCCTACGAGCAGTACTTC. Its translation is CASSSAGLSYEQYF.

This clone has only one observation. The chain uses TRBV7-2 and TRBJ2-7; TRBD1 matches at 7 bases. The V gene end was trimmed by 3 bases and the J gene end by 0 bases; junction bases not matched to a gene: 8. The CDR3 sequence is 16 residues long. CDR1 and CDR2 from the germline V gene are SGHTA and FQGNSA. The CDR3 DNA follows: TGTGCCAGCAGCTTGAGGACAGGACGGATCTCCTACGAGCAGTACTTC. It yields the protein CASSLRTGRISYEQYF.

This chain links TRBV7-6 with TRBJ2-2; D is uncertain. Germline V lookup: CDR1 SGHVS, CDR2 FNYEAQ. The CDR3 covers 12 residues. V shed 7 bases and J shed 5 bases, with 8 bases lying between them. CDR3: CASTLSTGELFF. CDR3 DNA: TGTGCCAGCACCCTTTCAACCGGGGAGCTGTTTTTT.

CDR3 nucleotides: TGTGCCAGCAGCTTGCCGGAGGGCCTGTACAATGAGCAGTTCTTC. Protein: CASSLPEGLYNEQFF. The V gene is TRBV5-6, the J gene TRBJ2-1, with D possibly being TRBD2 (6 bases). Germline V gene data show CDR1 as SGHDT and CDR2 as YYEEEE. The CDR3 runs 15 residues. The V gene lost 1 base and the J gene lost 4 bases, with 12 bases spanning the gap.

The J gene is TRBJ1-4, the V gene TRBV27, with no clear D. This CDR3 is 12 amino acids long. V lost 8 bases to trimming and J lost 5 bases, with 9 bases between them. CDR1 is MNHEY, CDR2 SMNVEV, per germline (reference sequence). This CDR3 is CASARLNEKLFF. CDR3 DNA sequence: TGTGCCAGCGCCCGCCTAAATGAAAAACTGTTTTTT.

This chain connects TRBV2 to TRBJ1-1; D might be TRBD1 (5 bases). Trimming took off 2 bases at V and 3 bases at J, with 13 bases between the two ends. Per germline, CDR1 SNHLY and CDR2 FYNNEI. The CDR3 spans 15 residues. Here the CDR3 DNA reads TGTGCCAGCAGTGAACGACGGGGACCTTACACTGAAGCTTTCTTT. Translation: CASSERRGPYTEAFF. Together with reference TRBV2 and TRBJ1-1, the CDR3 gives the full variable domain: EPEVTQTPSHQVTQMGQEVILRCVPISNHLYFYWYRQILGQKVEFLVSFYNNEISEKSEIFDDQFSVERPDGSNFTLKIRSTKLEDSAMYFCASSERRGPYTEAFFGQGTRLTVV.

This clone showed up just once. The chain has TRBV5-5 and TRBJ2-2, with TRBD1 matching 8 bases. V trimming: 4 bases; J trimming: 6 bases; junction bases outside the gene matches: 5. There are 14 residues in the CDR3. The germline V gene encodes CDR1 SGHKS and CDR2 YYEKEE (reference sequence). The CDR3 loop reads CASSLPQGAGELFF. CDR3 in DNA: TGTGCCAGCAGCCTACCACAGGGGGCCGGGGAGCTGTTTTTT. The full variable domain, completed using reference TRBV5-5 and TRBJ2-2, is DAGVTQSPTHLIKTRGQQVTLRCSPISGHKSVSWYQQVLGQGPQFIFQYYEKEERGRGNFPDRFSARQFPNYSSELNVNALLLGDSALYLCASSLPQGAGELFFGEGSRLTVL.

This rearrangement joins TRBV6-4 to TRBJ2-1; perhaps TRBD2 as D (5 bases). The CDR3 sequence is 13 residues long. Germline V gives CDR1 MRHNA, CDR2 SNTAGT. V shed 3 bases and J shed 7 bases, with 10 bases lying between them. The CDR3 nucleotides read TGTGCCAGCAGTGAAAGCAGAGGGAATGAGCAGTTCTTC. This codes for CASSESRGNEQFF.